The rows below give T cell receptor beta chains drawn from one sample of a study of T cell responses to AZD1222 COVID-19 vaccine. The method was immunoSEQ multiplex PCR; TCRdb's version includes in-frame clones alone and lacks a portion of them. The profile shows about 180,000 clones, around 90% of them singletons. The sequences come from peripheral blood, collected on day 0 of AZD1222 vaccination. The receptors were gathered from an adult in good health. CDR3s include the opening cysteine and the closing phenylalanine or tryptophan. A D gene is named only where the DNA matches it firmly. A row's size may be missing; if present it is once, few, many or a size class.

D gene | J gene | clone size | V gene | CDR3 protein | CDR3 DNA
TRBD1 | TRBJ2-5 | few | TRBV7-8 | CASSFRAGTGGETQYF | TGTGCCAGCAGCTTCCGGGCGGGGACAGGAGGAGAGACCCAGTACTTC
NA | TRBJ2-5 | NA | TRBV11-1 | CASSFDRTYQETQYF | TGTGCCAGCAGCTTTGACAGGACGTACCAAGAGACCCAGTACTTC
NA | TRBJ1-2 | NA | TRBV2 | CASTDARGRRGYTF | TGTGCCAGCACCGACGCCCGGGGTCGTCGTGGCTACACCTTC
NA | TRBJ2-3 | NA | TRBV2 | CASRIGAGGDTQYF | TGTGCCAGCAGAATCGGAGCCGGGGGAGATACGCAGTATTTT
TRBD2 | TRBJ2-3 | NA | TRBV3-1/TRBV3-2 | CASAPLAGSTDTQYF | TGTGCCAGCGCGCCGCTAGCGGGGAGCACAGATACGCAGTATTTT
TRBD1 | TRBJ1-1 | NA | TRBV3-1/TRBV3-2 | CASSQPWRDSDAFF | TGTGCCAGCAGCCAACCCTGGAGGGACAGCGACGCTTTCTTT
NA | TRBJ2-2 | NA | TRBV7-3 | CASSPTGLGSGELFF | TGTGCCAGCAGCCCAACGGGGCTAGGCTCCGGGGAGCTGTTTTTT
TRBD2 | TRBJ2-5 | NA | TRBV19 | CASSTLGLDQETQYF | TGTGCCAGTAGTACCCTAGGACTAGACCAAGAGACCCAGTACTTC
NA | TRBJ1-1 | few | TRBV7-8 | CASSPNPGSEAFF | TGTGCCAGCAGCCCGAACCCGGGGAGTGAAGCTTTCTTT
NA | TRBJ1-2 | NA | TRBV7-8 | CASSLVGYGYTF | TGTGCCAGCAGCTTAGTCGGATATGGCTACACCTTC
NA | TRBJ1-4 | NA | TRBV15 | CATSRDFIGTNEKLFF | TGTGCCACCAGCAGAGATTTTATAGGGACTAATGAAAAACTGTTTTTT
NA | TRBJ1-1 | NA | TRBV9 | CASSARRGYQGFFF | TGTGCCAGCAGCGCAAGACGAGGGTATCAGGGTTTTTTCTTT
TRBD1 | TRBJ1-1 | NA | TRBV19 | CATDRGRTEAFF | TGTGCCACAGACAGGGGGCGGACTGAAGCTTTCTTT
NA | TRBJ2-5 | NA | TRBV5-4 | CASSRGGETQYF | TGTGCCAGCAGCCGTGGTGGGGAGACCCAGTACTTC
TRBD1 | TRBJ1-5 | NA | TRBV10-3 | CAIGQGDQPQHF | TGTGCCATCGGACAGGGAGACCAGCCCCAGCATTTT
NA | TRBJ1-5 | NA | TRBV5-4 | CASSLSPDSNQPQHF | TGTGCCAGCAGCCTGTCACCGGATAGCAATCAGCCCCAGCATTTT
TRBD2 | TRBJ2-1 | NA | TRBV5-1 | CASSNLAGNEQFF | TGCGCCAGCAGCAACTTAGCGGGGAATGAGCAGTTCTTC
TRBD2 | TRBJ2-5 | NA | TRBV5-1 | CASSSLAGKYQETQYF | TGCGCCAGCAGCTCTCTAGCGGGGAAGTACCAAGAGACCCAGTACTTC
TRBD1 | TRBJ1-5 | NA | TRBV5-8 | CASSLGTGPYSNQPQHF | TGTGCCAGCAGCCTTGGGACAGGGCCTTATAGCAATCAGCCCCAGCATTTT
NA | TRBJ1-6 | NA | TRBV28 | CASSPDRGSPLHF | TGTGCCAGCAGTCCGGACAGAGGATCACCCCTCCACTTT
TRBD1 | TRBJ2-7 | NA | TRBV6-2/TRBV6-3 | CASSTQTGSPYEQYF | TGTGCCAGCAGTACCCAGACAGGGTCCCCCTACGAGCAGTACTTC
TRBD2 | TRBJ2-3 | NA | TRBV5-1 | CASSIGTSGGISTDTQYF | TGCGCCAGCAGCATCGGGACTAGCGGGGGCATTAGCACAGATACGCAGTATTTT
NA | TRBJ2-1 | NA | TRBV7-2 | CASSFASSYNEQFF | TGTGCCAGCAGCTTCGCGAGCTCCTACAATGAGCAGTTCTTC
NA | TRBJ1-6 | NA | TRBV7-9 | CASTLLDSPLHF | TGTGCCAGCACCTTGTTGGATTCACCCCTCCACTTT
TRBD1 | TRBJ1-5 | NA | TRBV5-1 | CASSSTGAYNQPQHF | TGCGCCAGCAGCTCGACAGGGGCTTACAATCAGCCCCAGCATTTT
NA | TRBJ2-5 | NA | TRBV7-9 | CASSDVLVETQYF | TGTGCCAGCAGCGACGTTCTTGTGGAGACCCAGTACTTC
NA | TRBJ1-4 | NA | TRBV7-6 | CASSLGNSRNEKLFF | TGTGCCAGCAGCTTAGGAAACAGTCGTAATGAAAAACTGTTTTTT